Shown below are 9 T cell receptor beta chains from a single sample sequenced in a study of cytomegalovirus exposure and HLA in healthy donors. The PCR ran on 60 Vbeta and 13 Jbeta primers. Method: immunoSEQ multiplex PCR; TCRdb's copy keeps in-frame clones and lacks some. Counted here are around 200,000 clones, 70% to 85% occurring once; the ten biggest clones make up approximately 0.62%. Sequenced input: PBMCs. The origin of the receptors is a middle-aged woman in good health and CMV-seronegative.

The CDR3 protein is CASSYSCLPGGCEQYF. CDR3 sequence (DNA): TGTGCCAGCAGTTACTCGTGCCTTCCAGGGGGCTGCGAGCAGTACTTC. This chain connects TRBV6-6 to TRBJ2-7, with 8 bases matching TRBD1. This CDR3 has 16 amino acids. The junction had 10 bases not matched to a gene; V was cut back by 0 bases and J by 6 bases. From germline, CDR1 is MNHNY and CDR2 SVGAGI (reference sequence).

V gene TRBV27 combines with J gene TRBJ1-1; a possible D gene is TRBD1 (5 bases). The CDR3 loop spans 13 amino acids. V lost 2 bases and J lost 5, with 9 bases in between. CDR1 is MNHEY, CDR2 SMNVEV, per germline (reference sequence). This chain's CDR3 is CASSLGGGTEAFF. As DNA, the CDR3 is TGTGCCAGCAGTTTAGGGGGAGGGACTGAAGCTTTCTTT.

The V gene is TRBV28, the J gene TRBJ2-2; 9 bases align to TRBD1. The germline V gene has CDR1 MDHEN and CDR2 SYDVKM. V lost 6 bases and J lost 7; bases outside the gene matches: 6. The CDR3 has 14 residues. CDR3 residues: CASRLGQGHGELFF. In nucleotides, the CDR3 is TGTGCCAGCAGGCTGGGACAGGGACACGGGGAGCTGTTTTTT. The variable domain in full, with the rest retrieved from reference TRBV28 and TRBJ2-2, is DVKVTQSSRYLVKRTGEKVFLECVQDMDHENMFWYRQDPGLGLRLIYFSYDVKMKEKGDIPEGYSVSREKKERFSLILESASTNQTSMYLCASRLGQGHGELFFGEGSRLTVL.

The rearrangement links TRBV4-2 to TRBJ2-2, with 10 bases that match TRBD1. The germline gives CDR1 LGHNA, CDR2 YNFKEQ. The length of the CDR3 is 19 residues. V shed 1 base, J shed 2 bases, and the junction held 10 bases outside the gene matches. CDR3 sequence: CASSQGNAGQGLNTGELFF. In DNA form, the CDR3 reads TGTGCCAGCAGCCAAGGGAATGCGGGACAGGGGTTAAACACCGGGGAGCTGTTTTTT.

The chain combines TRBV7-3 with TRBJ1-3; 8 positions match TRBD1. The CDR3 extends over 14 amino acids. The germline V gene has CDR1 SGHTA and CDR2 FQGTGA. With V trimmed by 4 bases and J by 3 bases, 2 bases remained unmatched. CDR3: CASSSGGGGNTIYF. CDR3 DNA: TGTGCCAGCAGCTCAGGGGGCGGTGGAAACACCATATATTTT.

The chain is built from TRBV6-6 and TRBJ1-4, with 11 bases that match TRBD1. After removal of 2 bases from V and 10 bases from J, the junction contained 6 bases not matched to a gene. The CDR3 has 15 residues. Per the germline V gene, CDR1 is MNHNY and CDR2 is SVGAGI (reference sequence). The CDR3 DNA is TGTGCCAGCAGTTACACCGGACAGGGGGCGGGAAAACTGTTTTTT. Translated: CASSYTGQGAGKLFF.

The rearrangement joins TRBV5-1 to TRBJ2-7, with 7 positions matching TRBD1. After removal of 2 bases from V and 6 bases from J, the junction contained 5 bases not matched to a gene. The germline CDR1 and CDR2 sequences are SGHRS and YFSETQ. The CDR3 sequence is 13 residues long. CDR3 protein: CASSFGTAGEQYF. CDR3 DNA sequence: TGCGCCAGCAGCTTTGGGACAGCCGGCGAGCAGTACTTC.

CDR3 loop: CASSVVAPGELFF. Here the CDR3 DNA reads TGTGCCAGCAGCGTAGTGGCCCCCGGGGAGCTGTTTTTT. The chain links TRBV9 to TRBJ2-2; D gene unclear. Trimming took 0 bases from V and 6 from J, leaving 6 bases between them. The CDR3 runs 13 residues. Per the germline V gene, CDR1 is SGDLS and CDR2 is YYNGEE.

V is TRBV5-1 and J is TRBJ2-1, with D perhaps TRBD2 (6 bases). The CDR3 consists of 12 residues. Per germline, CDR1 SGHRS and CDR2 YFSETQ. Trimming took 8 bases from V and 10 from J, leaving 16 bases between them. CDR3 DNA: TGCGCCAGTCAAGACATGGGAGGCGAGCAGTTCTTC. Protein product: CASQDMGGEQFF.